What follows are 27 T cell receptor beta chains derived from one specimen sequenced in a study of blood T cell repertoires in COVID-19. Libraries were prepared by immunoSEQ multiplex PCR; TCRdb keeps only in-frame clonotypes and omits some of them. This repertoire shows roughly 260,000 clones, around 82% found once; its top ten account for 4.5% to 6%. What was sequenced was peripheral blood. The origin of the receptors is a woman of 80 years or more with active or convalescent COVID-19.

The chain carries TRBV5-4 and TRBJ2-5; D is perhaps TRBD2 (5 bases). This CDR3 has 16 residues. V shed 4 bases and J shed 5 bases, with 21 bases lying between them. The V gene's germline CDR1 is SGHNT and CDR2 YYREEE (reference sequence). CDR3 loop: CASSSLSTLASETQYF. The DNA of the CDR3 is TGTGCCAGCAGCAGCCTATCCACTCTAGCTTCGGAGACCCAGTACTTC.

The chain joins TRBV6-6 to TRBJ2-7; 9 positions match TRBD1. The J segment lost 6 bases and the V segment lost 5 bases, leaving 17 bases of the junction unmatched. The CDR3 is 17 amino acids. Per the germline V gene, CDR1 is MNHNY and CDR2 is SVGAGI (reference sequence). CDR3 amino acids: CASSRYRTGTGKTEQYF. The CDR3 nucleotides are TGTGCCAGCAGTCGATATCGGACCGGGACAGGGAAAACCGAGCAGTACTTC.

The CDR3 nucleotides are TGTGCCACCAGTTGGGGAGGAAGGGAAGAGACCCAGTACTTC. It is translated as CATSWGGREETQYF. V is TRBV24-1 and J is TRBJ2-5, with D possibly matching TRBD2 (6 bases). The CDR3 is made up of 14 amino acids. Between the trimmed V and J ends, which lost 6 bases and 3 bases, there was a span of 13 bases. CDR1 and CDR2 from the germline V gene are KGHDR and SFDVKD.

V gene TRBV27 combines with J gene TRBJ1-4; D is possibly TRBD1 (6 bases). Trimming took off 6 bases at V and 10 bases at J, with 18 bases between the two ends. The CDR3 runs to 14 residues. Germline-derived CDR1 and CDR2 are MNHEY and SMNVEV (reference sequence). CDR3 loop: CASSNRDRAGKLFF. In nucleotides, the CDR3 is TGTGCCAGCAGCAACAGGGACCGGGCTGGAAAACTGTTTTTT.

This chain links TRBV19 with TRBJ2-3, with 11 positions matching TRBD2. From germline, CDR1 is LNHDA and CDR2 SQIVND (reference sequence). The CDR3 spans 15 residues. Germline trimming cut 6 bases from V and 8 bases from J; bases unmatched to any gene: 10. This chain's CDR3 is CASRGTSGLGGTQYF. CDR3 coding DNA: TGTGCCAGTAGGGGGACTAGCGGCCTCGGGGGTACGCAGTATTTT.

This chain joins TRBV5-1 and TRBJ1-5, with D perhaps TRBD1 (5 bases). Trimming cost V 1 base and J 4 bases, with 6 bases left between them. This CDR3 comprises 13 residues. Germline lookup yields CDR1 SGHRS and CDR2 YFSETQ. The CDR3 reads CASSLNRNQPQHF. The CDR3 coding sequence is TGCGCCAGCAGCTTGAACAGGAATCAGCCCCAGCATTTT.

Here the CDR3 reads CASSLAPTDDQPQHF. The CDR3 nucleotides are TGCGCCAGCAGCTTGGCACCGACAGATGATCAGCCCCAGCATTTT. This chain links TRBV5-1 with TRBJ1-5; perhaps TRBD1 as D (5 bases). This CDR3 spans 15 amino acids. V shed 0 bases and J shed 5 bases, with 12 bases lying between them. In germline, CDR1 is SGHRS, CDR2 YFSETQ.

This chain joins TRBV2 and TRBJ2-3; possibly TRBD2 for D (6 bases). CDR1 is SNHLY and CDR2 is FYNNEI in the germline V gene. The CDR3 loop spans 13 amino acids. The V and J ends lost 7 bases and 2 bases respectively, with 10 bases between them. The CDR3 region has the DNA TGTGCCAGCACCCGGGACTCCACAGATACGCAGTATTTT. This translates into CASTRDSTDTQYF. Filled out from reference TRBV2 and TRBJ2-3, the complete variable domain reads EPEVTQTPSHQVTQMGQEVILRCVPISNHLYFYWYRQILGQKVEFLVSFYNNEISEKSEIFDDQFSVERPDGSNFTLKIRSTKLEDSAMYFCASTRDSTDTQYFGPGTRLTVL.

V usage is TRBV30 and J usage is TRBJ2-1; 7 bases agree with TRBD1. J lost 0 bases, V lost 3 bases, and 14 bases had no gene match. The germline gives CDR1 GTSNPN, CDR2 SVGIG (reference sequence). CDR3 length: 18 amino acids. This CDR3 is CAWRAAPRQGTSYNEQFF. The CDR3 nucleotides are TGTGCCTGGAGAGCCGCCCCGAGACAGGGAACCTCCTACAATGAGCAGTTCTTC.

This chain joins TRBV5-1 and TRBJ2-7, with D perhaps TRBD2 (5 bases). The CDR3 length is 15 residues. CDR1 is SGHRS, CDR2 YFSETQ, per germline. V lost 0 bases and J lost 4, with 14 bases in between. The CDR3 bases are TGCGCCAGCAGCTTGGAACCGGGGTTCCTATACGAGCAGTACTTC. Protein: CASSLEPGFLYEQYF. The whole variable domain, remainder taken from reference TRBV5-1 and TRBJ2-7, is KAGVTQTPRYLIKTRGQQVTLSCSPISGHRSVSWYQQTPGQGLQFLFEYFSETQRNKGNFPGRFSGRQFSNSRSEMNVSTLELGDSALYLCASSLEPGFLYEQYFGPGTRLTVT.

This clone turned up a few times. The chain couples TRBV3-1 (or the pseudogene TRBV3-2) to TRBJ1-2; weak D call: TRBD1 (6 bases). Per germline, CDR1 LGHDT and CDR2 YNNKEL (reference sequence). The ends were cut back, 0 bases at V and 10 bases at J, with 15 bases in the middle. This CDR3 spans 14 amino acids. CDR3 amino acids: CASSQDRYYRDYTF. The CDR3 bases are TGTGCCAGCAGCCAAGATCGGTACTACAGGGACTACACCTTC.

The rearrangement links TRBV11-1 to TRBJ2-3; 8 bases fit TRBD1. The germline CDR1 and CDR2 sequences are SGHAT and FQDESV (reference sequence). There are 16 residues in the CDR3. The V and J ends lost 2 bases and 0 bases, in that order; junction bases with no gene match: 4. CDR3 coding DNA: TGTGCCAGCAGCTTACGGGGACAGGCGAGCACAGATACGCAGTATTTT. The encoded protein is CASSLRGQASTDTQYF.

The rearrangement joins TRBV11-2 to TRBJ1-1, with 8 bases lining up with TRBD1. This CDR3 is 14 amino acids long. J lost 9 bases, V lost 4 bases, and 10 bases had no gene match. CDR1 SGHAT and CDR2 FQNNGV come from the germline V gene. The CDR3 here is CASSYRAQGAQAFF. CDR3 in DNA: TGTGCCAGCAGCTATCGGGCCCAGGGGGCACAAGCTTTCTTT. Combining the CDR3 with reference TRBV11-2 and TRBJ1-1 gives the whole variable domain EAGVAQSPRYKIIEKRQSVAFWCNPISGHATLYWYQQILGQGPKLLIQFQNNGVVDDSQLPKDRFSAERLKGVDSTLKIQPAKLEDSAVYLCASSYRAQGAQAFFGQGTRLTVV.

The J gene is TRBJ2-1, the V gene TRBV5-1; perhaps TRBD1 as D (5 bases). V was trimmed by 2 bases and J by 3 bases, leaving 12 bases between them. In germline, CDR1 is SGHRS, CDR2 YFSETQ. The CDR3 is 15 amino acids. Here the CDR3 reads CASSLVGAGYNEQFF. In DNA form, the CDR3 reads TGCGCCAGCAGCTTAGTTGGGGCAGGCTACAATGAGCAGTTCTTC.

The chain links TRBV18 to TRBJ1-5; D is possibly TRBD1 (6 bases). Germline-derived CDR1 and CDR2 are KGHSH and LQKENI. There are 16 residues in the CDR3. V was pared by 4 bases and J by 2 bases, with 15 bases between. The CDR3 DNA is TGTGCCAGCTCACAGGAACAGGGCCGGGGCAATCAGCCCCAGCATTTT. This translates into CASSQEQGRGNQPQHF.

The DNA for the CDR3 is TGTGCCAGTAGTATGGCGGGCGGGGGGGAGTCAAGGGACTACGAGCAGTACTTC. It specifies CASSMAGGGESRDYEQYF. The gene calls are TRBV19 and TRBJ2-7; TRBD2 matches 9 bases. The CDR3 spans 18 residues. The germline V gene has CDR1 LNHDA and CDR2 SQIVND (reference sequence). Trimming took 3 bases from V and 3 from J; bases not matched to a gene: 15. Variable domain in full (rest from reference TRBV19 and TRBJ2-7): DGGITQSPKYLFRKEGQNVTLSCEQNLNHDAMYWYRQDPGQGLRLIYYSQIVNDFQKGDIAEGYSVSREKKESFPLTVTSAQKNPTAFYLCASSMAGGGESRDYEQYFGPGTRLTVT.

The CDR3 DNA reads TGTGCCAGCAGCTCTGGGGGGGGTTTGCCCTATGGCTACACCTTC. Protein product: CASSSGGGLPYGYTF. The J gene is TRBJ1-2, the V gene TRBV9, with D possibly TRBD1 on 5 matching bases. The V gene's germline CDR1 is SGDLS and CDR2 YYNGEE. Trimming cost V 4 bases and J 4 bases, with 17 bases left between them. The CDR3 consists of 15 residues.

CDR3 coding DNA: TGTGCAACAGTTGGAACGGGAGGGAATACCTACAATGAGCAGTTCTTC. Protein sequence: CATVGTGGNTYNEQFF. The V gene is TRBV28, the J gene TRBJ2-1; the match to TRBD2 covers 8 bases. This CDR3 has 16 residues. CDR1 and CDR2 (germline): MDHEN, SYDVKM.

The chain links TRBV27 to TRBJ2-2; 11 nucleotides align to TRBD1. This CDR3 region has 17 residues. Germline V gives CDR1 MNHEY, CDR2 SMNVEV (reference sequence). J was trimmed by 0 bases and V by 6 bases; bases with no gene match: 6. The CDR3 DNA sequence: TGTGCCAGCAGCCTCGGACAGGGGGCAGCGAACACCGGGGAGCTGTTTTTT. Its protein product is CASSLGQGAANTGELFF.

This rearrangement joins TRBV6-6 to TRBJ1-1; TRBD1 might be the D (5 bases). V was shortened by 0 bases and J by 0 bases, with 8 bases between the two germline ends. The length of the CDR3 is 15 residues. CDR1 and CDR2 (germline): MNHNY, SVGAGI (reference sequence). CDR3 in DNA: TGTGCCAGCAGTTACTCTGGGGCCTTGAACACTGAAGCTTTCTTT. It codes for CASSYSGALNTEAFF.

The genes are TRBV10-2 and TRBJ2-3; 10 bases fit TRBD1. V trimming: 2 bases; J trimming: 4 bases; junction bases outside the gene matches: 9. The CDR3 sequence is 17 residues long. Per germline, CDR1 WSHSY and CDR2 SAAADI. In nucleotides, the CDR3 is TGCGCCAGCAGTGAGCTCCGGACAGGGGGGTTTCCAGATACGCAGTATTTT. As protein: CASSELRTGGFPDTQYF.

The DNA of the CDR3 is TGTGCCAGCAGCCAAGAGGGACAGGGGAGATCCATGAACACTGAAGCTTTCTTT. Translation gives CASSQEGQGRSMNTEAFF. The chain is built from TRBV3-1 (or the pseudogene TRBV3-2) and TRBJ1-1, with 10 positions matching TRBD1. CDR1 and CDR2 from the germline V gene are LGHDT and YNNKEL (reference sequence). V was pared by 0 bases and J by 0 bases, with 7 bases of the junction left unmatched. The CDR3 sequence is 18 residues long.

This clone was found a few times. The chain carries TRBV2 and TRBJ1-3; D uncertain. This CDR3 has 13 amino acids. The V end lost 10 bases, the J end lost 0 bases, and 10 bases lay between the germline ends. CDR1 is SNHLY and CDR2 is FYNNEI in the germline V gene. The CDR3: CANQHSSGNTIYF. Here the CDR3 DNA reads TGTGCCAACCAACACAGCTCTGGAAACACCATATATTTT.

This clone has just a few counts. The V call is TRBV3-1 (or the pseudogene TRBV3-2), the J call TRBJ1-1, with D possibly being TRBD1 (6 bases). V gave up 4 bases and J gave up 1 base, with 10 bases separating them. The CDR3 loop spans 14 amino acids. The V gene's germline CDR1 is LGHDT and CDR2 YNNKEL (reference sequence). The CDR3 region has the DNA TGTGCCAGCAGCCCCGGGGGGCCGAACACTGAAGCTTTCTTT. Translating it yields CASSPGGPNTEAFF.

With regard to this clone: The same CDR3 can be traced to other DNA sequences in this sample. The J gene is TRBJ1-2, the V gene TRBV15; possible D gene TRBD1, 5 bases. This CDR3 comprises 14 residues. Germline assignment: CDR1 LNHNV and CDR2 YYDKDF (reference sequence). V lost 1 base, J lost 2 bases, and 8 bases lay in between. DNA for the CDR3: TGTGCCACCAGCAGAGGAACAGGAAACTATGGCTACACCTTC. Protein product: CATSRGTGNYGYTF. Based on the CDR3 plus reference TRBV15 and TRBJ1-2, the full variable domain is DAMVIQNPRYQVTQFGKPVTLSCSQTLNHNVMYWYQQKSSQAPKLLFHYYDKDFNNEADTPDNFQSRRPNTSFCFLDIRSPGLGDTAMYLCATSRGTGNYGYTFGSGTRLTVV.

This chain joins TRBV28 and TRBJ2-3; perhaps TRBD2 as D (6 bases). The V and J ends lost 5 bases and 0 bases respectively, with 12 bases between them. Germline CDR1 and CDR2: MDHEN and SYDVKM. This CDR3 region has 15 residues. CDR3 coding DNA: TGTGCCAGCAGTCCCGGGGGACTTAGCACAGATACGCAGTATTTT. It codes for CASSPGGLSTDTQYF.

The rearrangement links TRBV5-4 to TRBJ2-6, with 7 bases fitting TRBD1. The CDR3 has 17 amino acids. CDR1 SGHNT and CDR2 YYREEE come from the germline V gene (reference sequence). After removal of 3 bases from V and 0 bases from J, the junction contained 6 bases not matched to a gene. The CDR3: CASSSGTDHSGANVLTF. The DNA for the CDR3 is TGTGCCAGCAGCTCCGGGACAGACCACTCTGGGGCCAACGTCCTGACTTTC.